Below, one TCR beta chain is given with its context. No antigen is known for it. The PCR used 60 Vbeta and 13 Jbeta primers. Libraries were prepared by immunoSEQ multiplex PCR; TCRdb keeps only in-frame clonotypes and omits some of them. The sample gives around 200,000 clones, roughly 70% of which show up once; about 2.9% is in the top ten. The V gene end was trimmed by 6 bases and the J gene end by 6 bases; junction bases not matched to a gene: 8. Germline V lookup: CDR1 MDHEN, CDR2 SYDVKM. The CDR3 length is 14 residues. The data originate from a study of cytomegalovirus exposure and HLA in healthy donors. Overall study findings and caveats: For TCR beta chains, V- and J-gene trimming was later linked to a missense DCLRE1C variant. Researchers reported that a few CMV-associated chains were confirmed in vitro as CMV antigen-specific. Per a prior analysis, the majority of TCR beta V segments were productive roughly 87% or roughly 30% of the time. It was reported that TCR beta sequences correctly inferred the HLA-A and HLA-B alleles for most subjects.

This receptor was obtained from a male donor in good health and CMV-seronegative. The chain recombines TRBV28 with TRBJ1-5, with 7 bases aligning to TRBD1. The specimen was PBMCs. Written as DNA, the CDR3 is TGTGCCAGCAGCCCACAGGGGTTTATTCAGCCCCAGCATTTT. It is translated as CASSPQGFIQPQHF. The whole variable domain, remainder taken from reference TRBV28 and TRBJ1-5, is DVKVTQSSRYLVKRTGEKVFLECVQDMDHENMFWYRQDPGLGLRLIYFSYDVKMKEKGDIPEGYSVSREKKERFSLILESASTNQTSMYLCASSPQGFIQPQHFGDGTRLSIL.